This T cell receptor beta chain is drawn from a study of T cell repertoires in cytomegalovirus infection. Study-level background: Based on public TCR beta signatures, there were indications of CMV infection and of a matching HLA type.

This clonotype was seen ten or more times. TCRdb analysed the reads with MiXCR anew, one entry per CDR3 protein. The sample comprises fewer than 550,000 distinct CDR3 sequences, approximately 10% of which are singletons, and 10% rests with the top ten. V lost 2 bases to trimming and J lost 8 bases, with 16 bases between them. Germline V gene lookup returns CDR1 SGHRS and CDR2 YFSETQ. The CDR3 totals 14 residues. This sequence was found in a human donor in good health (CMV status not recorded). Some clones in this sample may be carry-over from other donors' samples. The sequenced material came from PBMCs. The gene calls are TRBV5-1 and TRBJ1-2, with a tentative D call TRBD1 (5 bases). The CDR3 region is CASSFKAGSEGYTF. The CDR3 DNA reads as TGCGCCAGCAGCTTCAAGGCAGGGTCTGAAGGCTACACCTTC. Together with reference TRBV5-1 and TRBJ1-2, the CDR3 gives the full variable domain: KAGVTQTPRYLIKTRGQQVTLSCSPISGHRSVSWYQQTPGQGLQFLFEYFSETQRNKGNFPGRFSGRQFSNSRSEMNVSTLELGDSALYLCASSFKAGSEGYTFGSGTRLTVV.